The present T cell receptor (beta chain) was sequenced within a study of technical replicates of blood from four donors (dated by TCRdb to 2016 to 2017). Receptor libraries were prepared by the immunoSEQ multiplex PCR assay. TCRdb holds this immuneACCESS table with in-frame rearrangements only. Some clones are missing; in checked studies, unresolved V genes explain under half, and the rest has no known cause. In this sample the table shows 95,000 or so clones, 85% to 95% of which occur a single time. Around 0.35% of the sample is taken by the ten largest. Regarding this clone: Its recognized antigen is unknown. No base-level quality is on record; no much larger clone is a single base apart.

The germline V gene encodes CDR1 MNHNS and CDR2 SASEGT. Including cysteine and phenylalanine, the CDR3 has 15 amino acids. CDR3 DNA only is kept here, 45 bases in frame from base 1. V is pruned by 2 bases and J by 0 bases, leaving 0 bases of the junction without a gene match. This TCR was sampled from a human donor in good health. The receptor chain draws on TRBV6-1 and TRBJ2-2; TRBD1 lines up with 7 middle nucleotides. Specimen: T cells isolated from PBMCs. The DNA sequence follows: TGTGCCAGCAGTGAACAGGGGGCGAACACCGGGGAGCTGTTTTTT. This is translated as CASSEQGANTGELFF.